This T cell receptor (beta chain) originates from a study of blood T cell repertoires in COVID-19. Original processing methods: From reference gene primer amplification, estimates of nucleated cell counts were derived. Data came from immunoSEQ multiplex PCR; TCRdb stores just in-frame clones and leaves some out. That table furnishes V, J and clone size, whereas the DNA furnished D and trimming. The sample carries about 260,000 clones, about 86% recorded once. Per the germline V gene, CDR1 is SGHVS and CDR2 is FQNEAQ. V trimming: 4 bases; J trimming: 7 bases; junction bases outside the gene matches: 5. The CDR3 sequence is 14 residues long.

This receptor was identified in a man aged 25 to 45 with active or convalescent COVID-19. Sequenced: peripheral blood. This chain connects TRBV7-8 to TRBJ1-1, with 11 bases matching TRBD1. The chain's CDR3 is CASSSGGQGGEAFF. The CDR3 DNA is TGTGCCAGCAGCTCAGGGGGACAGGGGGGTGAAGCTTTCTTT.